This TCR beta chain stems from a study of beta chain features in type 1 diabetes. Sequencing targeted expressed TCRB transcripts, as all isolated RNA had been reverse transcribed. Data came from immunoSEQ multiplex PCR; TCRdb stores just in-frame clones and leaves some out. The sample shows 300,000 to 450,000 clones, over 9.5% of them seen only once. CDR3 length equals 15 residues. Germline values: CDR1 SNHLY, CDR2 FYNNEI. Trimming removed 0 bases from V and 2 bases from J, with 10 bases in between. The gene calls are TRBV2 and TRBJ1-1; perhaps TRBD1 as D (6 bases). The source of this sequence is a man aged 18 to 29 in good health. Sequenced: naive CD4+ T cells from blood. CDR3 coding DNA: TGTGCCAGCAGTGAAGCGGGGGCCCCCAACACTGAAGCTTTCTTT. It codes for CASSEAGAPNTEAFF. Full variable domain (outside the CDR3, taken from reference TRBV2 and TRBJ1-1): EPEVTQTPSHQVTQMGQEVILRCVPISNHLYFYWYRQILGQKVEFLVSFYNNEISEKSEIFDDQFSVERPDGSNFTLKIRSTKLEDSAMYFCASSEAGAPNTEAFFGQGTRLTVV.